A selection of T cell receptor beta chains follows, all from one sample in a study of regulatory T cells in long-lasting Graves disease. TCRdb recomputed calls from the multiplex PCR reads with MiXCR, one row per CDR3 protein. The repertoire holds 430,000 or so distinct CDR3 sequences, with roughly 23% as singletons. The sequencing here drew on peripheral blood mononuclear cells (PBMCs), taken when the disease was refractory, from a patient treated with antithyroid drugs. The receptors here all came from a female donor with Graves disease. Each CDR3 is given with its conserved first and last residue. Fields, in order: D gene, clone size, V gene, J gene, CDR3 protein, CDR3 DNA. D genes are given only for firm matches. Size tells how often a clone was seen (once, few, many) or the class of an expanded clone, and some rows leave it out.

D: NA; size: NA; V: TRBV5-1; J: TRBJ1-1; CDR3: CASSLTGIGTEAFF; DNA: TGCGCCAGCAGCTTGACAGGGATTGGCACTGAAGCTTTCTTT
D: NA; size: NA; V: TRBV28; J: TRBJ2-3; CDR3: CASSLSGQTADTQYF; DNA: TGTGCCAGCAGTTTATCGGGGCAGACGGCAGATACGCAGTATTTT
D: NA; size: many; V: TRBV12-3/TRBV12-4; J: TRBJ1-1; CDR3: CASRLIQGNTEAFF; DNA: TGTGCCAGCAGGCTGATACAGGGGAACACTGAAGCTTTCTTT
D: NA; size: many; V: TRBV12-5; J: TRBJ1-5; CDR3: CASGLVPAINRALPQHF; DNA: TGTGCTAGTGGTTTGGTACCGGCAATAAACAGGGCTCTGCCCCAGCATTTT
D: NA; size: NA; V: TRBV7-8; J: TRBJ2-2; CDR3: CASSLVLAGPSAPNTGELFF; DNA: TGTGCCAGCAGCTTAGTTTTAGCCGGGCCTAGTGCGCCGAACACCGGGGAGCTGTTTTTT
D: TRBD2; size: many; V: TRBV6-1; J: TRBJ2-2; CDR3: CASSRGGGTGELFF; DNA: TGTGCCAGCAGTCGCGGGGGGGGCACCGGGGAGCTGTTTTTT
D: NA; size: few; V: TRBV6-5; J: TRBJ1-5; CDR3: CASSFGENQPQHF; DNA: TGTGCCAGCAGTTTTGGAGAAAATCAGCCCCAGCATTTT
D: NA; size: NA; V: TRBV12-3/TRBV12-4; J: TRBJ1-1; CDR3: CASSLSPREGNTEAFF; DNA: TGTGCCAGCAGTTTGTCGCCGCGGGAAGGGAACACTGAAGCTTTCTTT
D: NA; size: NA; V: TRBV20-1; J: TRBJ2-5; CDR3: CSAGRGVETQYF; DNA: TGCAGTGCAGGGCGGGGAGTGGAGACCCAGTACTTC
D: NA; size: NA; V: TRBV7-9; J: TRBJ2-7; CDR3: CASSSIEYEQYF; DNA: TGTGCCAGCAGCTCCATAGAGTACGAGCAGTACTTC
D: NA; size: many; V: TRBV5-1; J: TRBJ2-7; CDR3: CASSWDTSQEQYF; DNA: TGCGCCAGCAGCTGGGACACCTCTCAGGAGCAGTACTTC
D: NA; size: few; V: TRBV4-1; J: TRBJ2-5; CDR3: CASSQALAETQYF; DNA: TGCGCCAGCAGCCAAGCTTTAGCGGAGACCCAGTACTTC
D: NA; size: few; V: TRBV7-3; J: TRBJ2-7; CDR3: CASSEAPRTAACEQYF; DNA: TGTGCCAGCAGCGAGGCCCCCCGAACAGCGGCCTGCGAGCAGTACTTC
D: NA; size: many; V: TRBV7-7; J: TRBJ2-2; CDR3: CASSKDINTGELFF; DNA: TGTGCCAGCAGCAAGGACATAAACACCGGGGAGCTGTTTTTT
D: NA; size: NA; V: TRBV29-1; J: TRBJ2-1; CDR3: CSVESDEQFF; DNA: TGCAGCGTTGAATCTGATGAGCAGTTCTTC
D: NA; size: many; V: TRBV28; J: TRBJ1-5; CDR3: CASKPPDGNQPQHF; DNA: TGTGCCAGCAAACCCCCGGACGGAAATCAGCCCCAGCATTTT
D: NA; size: NA; V: TRBV20-1; J: TRBJ2-5; CDR3: CSASIVDETQYF; DNA: TGCAGTGCTAGCATCGTTGATGAGACCCAGTACTTC
D: TRBD2; size: NA; V: TRBV10-2; J: TRBJ2-3; CDR3: CAAGRVLSDTQYF; DNA: TGCGCCGCGGGGAGGGTCCTTTCAGATACGCAGTATTTT
D: TRBD1; size: many; V: TRBV5-1; J: TRBJ2-7; CDR3: CASSLDGQGYNEQYF; DNA: TGCGCCAGCAGCTTGGACGGACAGGGTTACAACGAGCAGTACTTC
D: NA; size: many; V: TRBV2; J: TRBJ2-7; CDR3: CASRYQGIPYEQYF; DNA: TGTGCCAGCAGGTACCAGGGGATTCCCTACGAGCAGTACTTC
D: NA; size: NA; V: TRBV20-1; J: TRBJ2-1; CDR3: CSARGARDHNEQFF; DNA: TGCAGTGCTAGAGGGGCGCGGGACCACAATGAGCAGTTCTTC
D: TRBD2; size: many; V: TRBV20-1; J: TRBJ2-5; CDR3: CSATRLAGTQETQYF; DNA: TGCAGTGCTACGAGACTAGCGGGAACACAAGAGACCCAGTACTTC
D: TRBD1; size: many; V: TRBV2; J: TRBJ2-6; CDR3: CASSEQGATGANVLTF; DNA: TGTGCCAGCAGTGAACAGGGGGCTACTGGGGCCAACGTCCTGACTTTC
D: NA; size: many; V: TRBV12-3/TRBV12-4; J: TRBJ2-7; CDR3: CASSGINHEQYF; DNA: TGTGCCAGCAGTGGTATTAACCACGAGCAGTACTTC
D: TRBD2; size: NA; V: TRBV11-2; J: TRBJ2-1; CDR3: CASSPLGRVRYNEQFF; DNA: TGTGCCAGCAGCCCTCTCGGGAGGGTAAGGTACAATGAGCAGTTCTTC
D: NA; size: once; V: TRBV6-5; J: TRBJ2-6; CDR3: CASSWAAPSGANVLTF; DNA: TGTGCCAGCAGTTGGGCAGCCCCCTCTGGGGCCAACGTCCTGACTTTC
D: TRBD1; size: few; V: TRBV28; J: TRBJ1-5; CDR3: CASSLGTGSVNQPQHF; DNA: TGTGCCAGCAGTTTGGGGACAGGGTCAGTTAATCAGCCCCAGCATTTT
D: TRBD1; size: NA; V: TRBV28; J: TRBJ1-2; CDR3: CASSFYAIGTGMSYGYTF; DNA: TGTGCCAGCAGTTTCTACGCGATTGGGACAGGGATGAGCTATGGCTACACCTTC
D: NA; size: many; V: TRBV28; J: TRBJ2-7; CDR3: CASHHSGGARAYEQYF; DNA: TGTGCCAGCCACCATAGTGGGGGGGCGCGCGCCTACGAGCAGTACTTC
D: TRBD1; size: NA; V: TRBV9; J: TRBJ1-1; CDR3: CASSVVDRGNTEAFF; DNA: TGTGCCAGCAGCGTAGTGGACAGGGGAAACACTGAAGCTTTCTTT
D: TRBD2; size: many; V: TRBV28; J: TRBJ2-7; CDR3: CASIPSGSLFRSYEQYF; DNA: TGTGCCAGCATCCCTAGCGGGAGTTTGTTTAGGTCCTACGAGCAGTACTTC
D: NA; size: NA; V: TRBV11-2; J: TRBJ1-1; CDR3: CASSRGGGITEAFF; DNA: TGTGCCAGCAGCCGGGGGGGGGGAATCACTGAAGCTTTCTTT
D: NA; size: many; V: TRBV4-1; J: TRBJ2-5; CDR3: CASSQGGLQETQYF; DNA: TGCGCCAGCAGCCAAGGGGGGCTCCAAGAGACCCAGTACTTC
D: TRBD1; size: few; V: TRBV24-1; J: TRBJ2-2; CDR3: CATEEPGTGVYTGELFF; DNA: TGTGCCACTGAGGAGCCCGGGACAGGGGTATATACCGGGGAGCTGTTTTTT
D: NA; size: many; V: TRBV27; J: TRBJ2-7; CDR3: CASGAYEQYF; DNA: TGTGCCAGCGGAGCCTACGAGCAGTACTTC
D: NA; size: many; V: TRBV27; J: TRBJ1-4; CDR3: CASSLSGANEKLFF; DNA: TGTGCCAGCAGTTTATCAGGGGCTAATGAAAAACTGTTTTTT
D: NA; size: NA; V: TRBV7-2; J: TRBJ2-7; CDR3: CASSLASSDSKYEQYF; DNA: TGTGCCAGCAGCTTAGCTAGCTCAGACTCAAAGTACGAGCAGTACTTC
D: TRBD1; size: NA; V: TRBV29-1; J: TRBJ2-1; CDR3: CSVGGSTGGSYNEQFF; DNA: TGCAGCGTTGGGGGTTCAACAGGGGGCTCGTACAATGAGCAGTTCTTC
D: TRBD1; size: few; V: TRBV27; J: TRBJ2-1; CDR3: CASSSLGQGAYNEQFF; DNA: TGTGCCAGCAGTTCCCTGGGACAGGGGGCCTACAATGAGCAGTTCTTC
D: NA; size: many; V: TRBV3-1; J: TRBJ2-5; CDR3: CASSQERGEKETQYF; DNA: TGTGCCAGCAGCCAAGAACGCGGAGAGAAAGAGACCCAGTACTTC